Many counts were recorded for the clone carrying this TCR beta chain. TCRdb reanalyzed the PCR reads via MiXCR. This sample yields approximately 79,000 clones, of which less than 10% are seen a single time; approximately 8.8% belongs to the top ten. The data were taken from a study of metastatic and nonmetastatic thyroid tumors. The CDR3 runs to 14 residues. Germline CDR1 and CDR2: DFQATT and SNEGSKA (reference sequence). Trimming at V came to 4 bases and at J to 3 bases, leaving 3 bases not matched to a gene. Every patient was untreated before thyroid surgery. The specimen sequenced was blood. The TCR originated in a female donor with papillary thyroid cancer or a benign thyroid nodule (not recorded which). Some clones in this sample may be carry-over from other donors' samples. V gene TRBV20-1 combines with J gene TRBJ2-5, with 12 bases identical to TRBD2. Here the CDR3 reads CSATSGGAEETQYF. CDR3 DNA sequence: TGCAGTGCTACTAGCGGGGGGGCGGAAGAGACCCAGTACTTC.